Presented here are 20 T cell receptor beta chains from one specimen sequenced in a study of blood T cells in healthy people across ages. The authors ran a second PCR of about 7 to 11 cycles using a sample-barcoded 5' primer and a J-beta primer mix. TCRdb reprocessed the 5' RACE reads via MiXCR and lists one record per CDR3 protein. The data contain approximately 770,000 distinct CDR3 sequences, 58% of them singletons. The sequencing sample was made of blood. The receptor source for this set is a man aged 25-45 years in good health.

This clonotype was recorded once. J is TRBJ1-5 and V is TRBV19; D is possibly TRBD1 (5 bases). The germline V gene has CDR1 LNHDA and CDR2 SQIVND (reference sequence). The CDR3 spans 16 residues. Trimming took off 7 bases at V and 1 base at J, with 17 bases between the two ends. The CDR3, as DNA: TGTGCCAGTATCCCTCGGCAAGGGGCAAGCAATCAGCCCCAGCATTTT. Encoded protein: CASIPRQGASNQPQHF.

This chain joins TRBV7-2 and TRBJ2-7; 7 bases map to TRBD1. Germline V lookup: CDR1 SGHTA, CDR2 FQGNSA. This CDR3 comprises 14 residues. The junction had 5 bases not matched to a gene; V was cut back by 5 bases and J by 1 base. The CDR3 spells CASSPQQGSYEQYF. In DNA form, the CDR3 reads TGTGCCAGCAGCCCCCAACAGGGGTCCTACGAGCAGTACTTC.

CDR3 in DNA: TGCGCCAGCAGCCAGGAACTACAGGGAGGTGAGCAGTTCTTC. Translating it yields CASSQELQGGEQFF. The chain employs TRBV4-3 and TRBJ2-1, with D possibly called TRBD1 or TRBD2 (6 bases each). V was pared by 3 bases and J by 9 bases, with 15 bases between. The CDR3 contains 14 residues. Germline values: CDR1 LGHNA, CDR2 YSLEER.

This clonotype has a handful of counts. As DNA, the CDR3 is TGTGCCAGCAGCTTGGACGTGGGTAAAAAGCAGTACTTC. As protein: CASSLDVGKKQYF. The V call is TRBV5-5, the J call TRBJ2-5; D is unclear. V lost 0 bases to trimming and J lost 11 bases, with 14 bases between them. Per the germline V gene, CDR1 is SGHKS and CDR2 is YYEKEE (reference sequence). The CDR3 contains 13 residues.

The V call is TRBV11-2, the J call TRBJ1-4; 9 bases agree with TRBD1. CDR3 length: 18 amino acids. CDR1 and CDR2 from the germline V gene are SGHAT and FQNNGV. Germline trimming cut 1 base from V and 5 bases from J; bases unmatched to any gene: 11. Here the CDR3 DNA reads TGTGCCAGCAGCTTAGTAGTCCATCGCGGGACAGGGAATGAAAAACTGTTTTTT. Translation: CASSLVVHRGTGNEKLFF.

CDR3 in DNA: TGCAGCGTCCCGGGACAGAGTAACCGAGCTAACTATGGCTACACCTTC. It specifies CSVPGQSNRANYGYTF. This rearrangement joins TRBV29-1 to TRBJ1-2, with 7 bases lining up with TRBD1. Losses at the gene ends were 6 bases for V and 0 bases for J; bases not matched to a gene: 13. The CDR3 covers 16 residues. CDR1 and CDR2 from the germline V gene are SQVTM and ANQGSEA.

The rearrangement links TRBV14 to TRBJ2-5; D is possibly TRBD1 or TRBD2 (6 bases each). V dropped 5 bases and J dropped 5 bases, with 21 bases sitting between them. In germline, CDR1 is SGHDN, CDR2 FVKESK. The CDR3 has 16 residues. CDR3 sequence reads: CASSSPKGGFRETQYF. In DNA form, the CDR3 reads TGTGCCAGCAGCTCCCCCAAAGGGGGGTTCCGGGAGACCCAGTACTTC.

The V gene is TRBV10-3, the J gene TRBJ2-7; 9 nucleotides agree with TRBD1. CDR3 length: 14 residues. With 4 bases clipped from V and 2 bases from J, the junction kept 3 bases outside the gene matches. The germline V gene encodes CDR1 ENHRY and CDR2 SYGVKD. CDR3 sequence (DNA): TGTGCCATCAGTGGGGGACAGGGTCCCTACGAGCAGTACTTC. Residues: CAISGGQGPYEQYF.

The gene calls are TRBV2 and TRBJ1-4; perhaps TRBD1 as D (5 bases). The CDR3 consists of 13 residues. The germline V and J ends were trimmed by 6 bases and 8 bases, with 13 bases remaining between them. Looked up from germline, CDR1 is SNHLY and CDR2 is FYNNEI. The CDR3 DNA is TGTGCCAGCAGGAGGGGCAGTGAGGAAAAACTGTTTTTT. This gives the protein CASRRGSEEKLFF.

The chain has TRBV4-3 and TRBJ2-7; possibly TRBD1 or TRBD2 for D (5 bases each). The V end lost 1 base, the J end lost 0 bases, and 16 bases lay between the germline ends. This CDR3 comprises 17 residues. Germline V lookup: CDR1 LGHNA, CDR2 YSLEER. CDR3 amino acids: CASSQARGVSSSYEQYF. Here the CDR3 DNA reads TGCGCCAGCAGCCAAGCCAGAGGGGTTTCTAGCTCCTACGAGCAGTACTTC.

This clonotype was observed a handful of times. V and J are TRBV10-3 and TRBJ1-6; tentative D call: TRBD1 (6 bases). Germline lookup yields CDR1 ENHRY and CDR2 SYGVKD. The CDR3 is 13 residues long. The germline V and J ends were trimmed by 7 bases and 6 bases, with 10 bases remaining between them. The CDR3 sequence: CAITRTVNSPLHF. CDR3 in DNA: TGTGCCATCACTCGGACAGTTAATTCACCCCTCCACTTT.

The chain carries TRBV3-1 and TRBJ1-4; a weak D match, TRBD1 (5 bases). Trimming removed 0 bases from V and 10 bases from J, with 12 bases in between. Germline-derived CDR1 and CDR2 are LGHDT and YNNKEL (reference sequence). The CDR3 totals 14 residues. CDR3 DNA sequence: TGTGCCAGCAGCCAAGATTTTGCGGGACGAAAACTGTTTTTT. Translation: CASSQDFAGRKLFF.

This chain uses TRBV20-1 with TRBJ2-5, with 8 bases lining up with TRBD2. The CDR3 spans 14 residues. CDR1 is DFQATT and CDR2 is SNEGSKA in the germline V gene (reference sequence). V lost 3 bases to trimming and J lost 2 bases; unmatched junction nucleotides: 5. The CDR3 reads CSASFKRGQETQYF. The CDR3 DNA sequence: TGCAGTGCTAGTTTTAAGCGGGGGCAAGAGACCCAGTACTTC.

This clonotype was counted once. This rearrangement joins TRBV15 to TRBJ2-5, with D perhaps matching TRBD2 (5 bases). Germline CDR1 and CDR2: LNHNV and YYDKDF (reference sequence). Trimming removed 0 bases at V and 7 bases at J, with 9 bases between. The CDR3 is 13 amino acids. The CDR3 reads CATSRERVGTQYF. As DNA, the CDR3 is TGTGCCACCAGCAGAGAGCGGGTGGGGACCCAGTACTTC. The whole variable domain, filled in from reference TRBV15 and TRBJ2-5, reads DAMVIQNPRYQVTQFGKPVTLSCSQTLNHNVMYWYQQKSSQAPKLLFHYYDKDFNNEADTPDNFQSRRPNTSFCFLDIRSPGLGDTAMYLCATSRERVGTQYFGPGTRLLVL.

The chain combines TRBV5-4 with TRBJ1-4, with D tentatively TRBD1 (6 bases). Trimming took 0 bases from V and 4 from J, leaving 10 bases between them. CDR1 is SGHNT and CDR2 is YYREEE in the germline V gene (reference sequence). There are 15 residues in the CDR3. This CDR3 reads CASSLAGAVNEKLFF. In nucleotides, the CDR3 is TGTGCCAGCAGCTTGGCGGGGGCGGTTAATGAAAAACTGTTTTTT.

The chain recombines TRBV4-1 with TRBJ2-2; 7 bases are shared with TRBD2. After removal of 0 bases from V and 8 bases from J, the junction contained 9 bases not matched to a gene. The V gene's germline CDR1 is MGHRA and CDR2 YSYEKL. CDR3 length: 16 residues. The CDR3 here is CASSQDGGIRGGELFF. The CDR3 coding sequence is TGCGCCAGCAGCCAAGACGGGGGGATCCGAGGTGGGGAGCTGTTTTTT.

V and J are TRBV29-1 and TRBJ2-1; D gene ambiguous. V lost 4 bases and J lost 1, with 11 bases in between. Looked up from germline, CDR1 is SQVTM and CDR2 is ANQGSEA. CDR3 length: 14 amino acids. CDR3 nucleotides: TGCAGCGTTGGCGCTCGGTTGTCCTACAATGAGCAGTTCTTC. It translates to CSVGARLSYNEQFF.

V usage is TRBV10-3 and J usage is TRBJ2-1, with TRBD1 matching 8 bases. The CDR3 is 16 amino acids. Germline loops: CDR1 ENHRY, CDR2 SYGVKD. V lost 2 bases and J lost 11; bases outside the gene matches: 14. The CDR3 DNA is TGTGCCATCAGTGAGGACCCTGGACAGGGTCTTAGGAAGCAGTTCTTC. It yields the protein CAISEDPGQGLRKQFF.

The CDR3 DNA sequence: TGCAGTGCTAGTTGGGGGCCAGGGTCCTACGAGCAGTACTTC. It is translated as CSASWGPGSYEQYF. This chain links TRBV20-1 with TRBJ2-7; D is perhaps TRBD1 (6 bases). Germline CDR1 and CDR2: DFQATT and SNEGSKA (reference sequence). Trimming shortened V by 3 bases and J by 1 base, and 13 bases separated the two germline ends. This CDR3 is built from 14 residues.

In its sample, this clonotype was seen many times. The gene calls are TRBV7-2 and TRBJ1-4; D uncertain. V shed 5 bases and J shed 0 bases, with 10 bases lying between them. CDR1 is SGHTA and CDR2 is FQGNSA in the germline V gene. The CDR3 runs to 15 residues. DNA of the CDR3: TGTGCCAGCAGCCCGAGCCAAGCAACTAATGAAAAACTGTTTTTT. This translates into CASSPSQATNEKLFF.